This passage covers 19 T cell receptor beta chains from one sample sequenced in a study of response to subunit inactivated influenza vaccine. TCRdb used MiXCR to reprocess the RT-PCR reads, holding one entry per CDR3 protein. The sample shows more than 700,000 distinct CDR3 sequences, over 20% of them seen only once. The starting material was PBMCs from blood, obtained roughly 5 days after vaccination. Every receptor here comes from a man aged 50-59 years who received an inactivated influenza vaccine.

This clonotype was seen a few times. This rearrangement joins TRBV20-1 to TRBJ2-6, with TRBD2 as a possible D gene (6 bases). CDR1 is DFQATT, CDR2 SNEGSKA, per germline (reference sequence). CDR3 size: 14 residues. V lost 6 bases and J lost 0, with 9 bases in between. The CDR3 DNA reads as TGCAGTGCCCCGACTAGCTCTGGGGCCAACGTCCTGACTTTC. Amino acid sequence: CSAPTSSGANVLTF.

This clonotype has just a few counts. The CDR3 DNA sequence: TGTGCCAGCAGTTTCGAAAAGGGCCCCTACAATGAGCAGTTCTTC. Translation: CASSFEKGPYNEQFF. The chain couples TRBV12-3 or TRBV12-4 to TRBJ2-1; D is ambiguous. This CDR3 has 15 residues. Trimming removed 3 bases from V and 2 bases from J, with 11 bases in between.

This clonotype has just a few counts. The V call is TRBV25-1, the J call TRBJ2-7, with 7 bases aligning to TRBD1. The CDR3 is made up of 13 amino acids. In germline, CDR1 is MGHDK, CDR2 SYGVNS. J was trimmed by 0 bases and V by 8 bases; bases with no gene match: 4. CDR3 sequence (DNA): TGTGCCAGCGTGGGACAGAACTCCTACGAGCAGTACTTC. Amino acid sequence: CASVGQNSYEQYF.

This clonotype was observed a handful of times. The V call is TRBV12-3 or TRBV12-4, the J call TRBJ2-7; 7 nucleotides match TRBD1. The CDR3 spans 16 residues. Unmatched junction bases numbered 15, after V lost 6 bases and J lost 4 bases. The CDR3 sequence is CASSRPRRRGHYEQYF. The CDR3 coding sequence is TGTGCCAGCAGCAGGCCCCGACGTAGGGGGCATTACGAGCAGTACTTC.

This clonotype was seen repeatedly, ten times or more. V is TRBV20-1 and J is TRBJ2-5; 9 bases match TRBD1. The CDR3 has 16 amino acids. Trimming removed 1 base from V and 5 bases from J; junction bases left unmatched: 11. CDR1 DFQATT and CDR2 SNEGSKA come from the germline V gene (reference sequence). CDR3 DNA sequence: TGCAGTGCTAGAGGGTTACCGGGACAGGGAGGGGAGACCCAGTACTTC. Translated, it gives CSARGLPGQGGETQYF.

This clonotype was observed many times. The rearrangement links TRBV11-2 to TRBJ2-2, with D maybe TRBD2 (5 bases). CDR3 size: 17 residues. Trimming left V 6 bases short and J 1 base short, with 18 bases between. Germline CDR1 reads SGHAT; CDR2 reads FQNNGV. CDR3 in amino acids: CASSGEVGVVNTGELFF. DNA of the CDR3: TGTGCCAGCAGTGGTGAGGTCGGGGTTGTGAACACCGGGGAGCTGTTTTTT. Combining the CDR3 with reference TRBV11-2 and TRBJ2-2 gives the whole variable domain EAGVAQSPRYKIIEKRQSVAFWCNPISGHATLYWYQQILGQGPKLLIQFQNNGVVDDSQLPKDRFSAERLKGVDSTLKIQPAKLEDSAVYLCASSGEVGVVNTGELFFGEGSRLTVL.

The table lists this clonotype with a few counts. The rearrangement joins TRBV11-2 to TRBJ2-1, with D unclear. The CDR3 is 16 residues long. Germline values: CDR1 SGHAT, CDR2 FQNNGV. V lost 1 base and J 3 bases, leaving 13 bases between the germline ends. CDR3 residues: CASSLAAIIFYNEQFF. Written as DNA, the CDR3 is TGTGCCAGCAGCTTAGCCGCTATCATATTCTACAATGAGCAGTTCTTC.

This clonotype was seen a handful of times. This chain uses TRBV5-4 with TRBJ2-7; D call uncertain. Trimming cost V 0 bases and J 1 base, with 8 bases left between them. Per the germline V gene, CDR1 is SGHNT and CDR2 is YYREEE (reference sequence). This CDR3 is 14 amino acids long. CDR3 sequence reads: CASSLGPISYEQYF. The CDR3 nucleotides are TGTGCCAGCAGCTTGGGACCGATTTCCTACGAGCAGTACTTC.

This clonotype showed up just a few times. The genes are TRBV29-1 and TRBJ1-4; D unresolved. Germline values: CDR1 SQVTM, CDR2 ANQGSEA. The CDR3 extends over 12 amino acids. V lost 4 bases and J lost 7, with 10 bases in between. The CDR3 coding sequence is TGCAGCGTTGGCAGGCGGGGTGAAAAACTGTTTTTT. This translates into CSVGRRGEKLFF.

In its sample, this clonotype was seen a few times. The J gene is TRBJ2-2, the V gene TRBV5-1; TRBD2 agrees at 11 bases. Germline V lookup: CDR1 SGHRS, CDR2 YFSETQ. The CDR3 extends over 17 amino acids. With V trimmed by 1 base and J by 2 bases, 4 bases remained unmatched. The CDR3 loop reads CASSLTTSGSNTGELFF. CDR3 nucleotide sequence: TGCGCCAGCAGCTTGACCACTAGCGGGAGTAACACCGGGGAGCTGTTTTTT.

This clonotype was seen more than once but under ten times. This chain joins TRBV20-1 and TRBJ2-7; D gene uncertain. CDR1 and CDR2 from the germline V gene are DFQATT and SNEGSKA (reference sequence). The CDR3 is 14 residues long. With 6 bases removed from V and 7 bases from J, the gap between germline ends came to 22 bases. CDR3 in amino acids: CSATVGSRLQEQYF. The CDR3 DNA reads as TGCAGTGCCACCGTTGGCAGCCGCCTTCAAGAGCAGTACTTC.

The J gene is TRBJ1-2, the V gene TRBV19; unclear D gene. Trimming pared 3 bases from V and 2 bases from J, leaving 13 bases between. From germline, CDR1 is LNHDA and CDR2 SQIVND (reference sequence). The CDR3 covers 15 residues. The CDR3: CASSIRRGGNYGYTF. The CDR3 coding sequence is TGTGCCAGTAGTATTCGTCGGGGAGGGAACTATGGCTACACCTTC. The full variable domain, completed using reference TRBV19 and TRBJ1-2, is DGGITQSPKYLFRKEGQNVTLSCEQNLNHDAMYWYRQDPGQGLRLIYYSQIVNDFQKGDIAEGYSVSREKKESFPLTVTSAQKNPTAFYLCASSIRRGGNYGYTFGSGTRLTVV.

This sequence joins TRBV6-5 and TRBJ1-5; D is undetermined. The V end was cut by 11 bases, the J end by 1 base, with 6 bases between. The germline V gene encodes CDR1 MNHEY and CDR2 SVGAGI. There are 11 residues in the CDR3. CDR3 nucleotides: TGTGCCGTCGGCAGCAATCAGCCCCAGCATTTT. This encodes CAVGSNQPQHF.

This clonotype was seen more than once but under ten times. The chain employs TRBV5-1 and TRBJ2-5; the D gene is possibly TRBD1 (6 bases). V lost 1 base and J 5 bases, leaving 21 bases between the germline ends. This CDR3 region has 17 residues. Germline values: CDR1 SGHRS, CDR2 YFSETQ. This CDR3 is CASSLTGSGEVRETQYF. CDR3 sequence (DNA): TGCGCCAGCAGCTTGACGGGCTCAGGGGAAGTAAGGGAGACCCAGTACTTC.

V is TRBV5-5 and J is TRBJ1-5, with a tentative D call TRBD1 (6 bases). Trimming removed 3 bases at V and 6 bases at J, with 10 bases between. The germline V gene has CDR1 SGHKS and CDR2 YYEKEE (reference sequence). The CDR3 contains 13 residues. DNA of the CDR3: TGTGCCAGCAGCTCGGACAGTATTCAGCCCCAGCATTTT. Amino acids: CASSSDSIQPQHF. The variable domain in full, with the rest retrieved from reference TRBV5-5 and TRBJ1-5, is DAGVTQSPTHLIKTRGQQVTLRCSPISGHKSVSWYQQVLGQGPQFIFQYYEKEERGRGNFPDRFSARQFPNYSSELNVNALLLGDSALYLCASSSDSIQPQHFGDGTRLSIL.

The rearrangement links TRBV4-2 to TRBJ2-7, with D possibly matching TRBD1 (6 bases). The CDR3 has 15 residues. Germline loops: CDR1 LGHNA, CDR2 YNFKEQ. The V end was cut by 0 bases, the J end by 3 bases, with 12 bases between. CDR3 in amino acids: CASSQDVQGYYEQYF. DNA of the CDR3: TGTGCCAGCAGCCAAGATGTACAGGGATACTACGAGCAGTACTTC.

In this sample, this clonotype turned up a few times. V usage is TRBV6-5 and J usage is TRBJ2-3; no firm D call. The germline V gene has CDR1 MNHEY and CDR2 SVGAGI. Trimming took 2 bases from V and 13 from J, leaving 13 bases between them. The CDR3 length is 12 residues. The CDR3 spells CASSYEGLIEYF. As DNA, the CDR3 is TGTGCCAGCAGTTACGAAGGCCTTATTGAGTATTTT.

Here the CDR3 DNA reads TGTGCCAGCAGCCGGACTTTTATTGTTTCGGGGGGGGCCACAGATACGCAGTATTTT. Its translation is CASSRTFIVSGGATDTQYF. The V gene is TRBV4-2, the J gene TRBJ2-3; 8 positions match TRBD2. CDR3 length equals 19 residues. J was trimmed by 2 bases and V by 4 bases; bases with no gene match: 17. Germline lookup yields CDR1 LGHNA and CDR2 YNFKEQ.

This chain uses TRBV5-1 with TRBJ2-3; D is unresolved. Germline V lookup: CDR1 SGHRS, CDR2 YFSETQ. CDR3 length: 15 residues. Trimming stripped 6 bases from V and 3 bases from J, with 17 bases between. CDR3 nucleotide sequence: TGCGCCAGCAAATTGCAGGTCAAAACTACAGATACGCAGTATTTT. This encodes CASKLQVKTTDTQYF.